Sequencing of this TCR beta chain was carried out in a study of cytomegalovirus exposure and HLA in healthy donors. The PCR was carried out with 60 Vbeta primers and 13 Jbeta primers. Using immunoSEQ multiplex PCR, the repertoire was profiled, and TCRdb retains in-frame clones only, with some absent. Of over 90,000 clones in the sample, roughly four fifths were seen once. V was clipped by 6 bases and J by 0 bases, with 13 bases between them. The CDR3 consists of 16 residues. Per germline, CDR1 SGHRS and CDR2 YFSETQ. Source material: PBMCs. The TCR sequence derives from a man aged 40-49 years in good health and CMV-seropositive. The gene calls are TRBV5-1 and TRBJ2-6, with D hard to call. Here the CDR3 reads CASKPPIISGANVLTF. The CDR3 bases are TGCGCCAGCAAGCCTCCCATTATCTCTGGGGCCAACGTCCTGACTTTC.